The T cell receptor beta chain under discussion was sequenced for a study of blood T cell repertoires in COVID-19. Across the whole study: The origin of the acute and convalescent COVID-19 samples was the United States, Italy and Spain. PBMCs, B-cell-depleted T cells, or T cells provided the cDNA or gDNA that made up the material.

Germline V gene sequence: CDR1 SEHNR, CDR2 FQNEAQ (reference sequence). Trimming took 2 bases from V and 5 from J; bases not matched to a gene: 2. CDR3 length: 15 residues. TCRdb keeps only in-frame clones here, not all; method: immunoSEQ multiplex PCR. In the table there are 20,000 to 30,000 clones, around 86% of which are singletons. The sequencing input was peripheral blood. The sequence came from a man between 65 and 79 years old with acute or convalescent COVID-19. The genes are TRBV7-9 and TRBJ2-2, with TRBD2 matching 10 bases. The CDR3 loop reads CASSLLAGVTGELFF. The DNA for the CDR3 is TGTGCCAGCAGCTTACTAGCGGGGGTTACCGGGGAGCTGTTTTTT.